The 11 T cell receptor beta chains presented below share a single source sample, sequenced in a study of memory CD4+ T cells and cytomegalovirus serostatus. Single viable CD3+CD4+CD8-CD45RO+ cells were sorted as the memory CD4+ T cells. Using immunoSEQ multiplex PCR, the repertoire was profiled, and TCRdb retains in-frame clones only, with some absent. The data hold about 41,000 clones, with less than 80% observed a single time. Sample: memory CD4+ T cells from blood. The receptor source for this set is an adult in good health and CMV-seronegative.

This clone was detected once. The rearrangement joins TRBV29-1 to TRBJ2-1; the match to TRBD2 covers 7 bases. J gave up 8 bases and V 3 bases, and 10 bases lay outside the gene matches. The CDR3 has 14 amino acids. Per the germline V gene, CDR1 is SQVTM and CDR2 is ANQGSEA. The CDR3 is CSVDSAGVSHEQFF. The CDR3 DNA is TGCAGCGTTGATTCCGCGGGAGTCTCCCATGAGCAGTTCTTC.

This chain's CDR3 is CASRPGTGGHEKLFF. Written as DNA, the CDR3 is TGTGCCAGCAGACCCGGGACAGGGGGACATGAAAAACTGTTTTTT. This chain connects TRBV11-2 to TRBJ1-4, with TRBD1 matching 11 bases. Germline loops: CDR1 SGHAT, CDR2 FQNNGV. The CDR3 is made up of 15 amino acids. V trimming: 6 bases; J trimming: 6 bases; junction bases outside the gene matches: 6.

V gene TRBV15 combines with J gene TRBJ2-7; no firm D call. CDR3 size: 13 residues. Germline CDR1 is LNHNV and CDR2 is YYDKDF (reference sequence). The germline V and J ends were trimmed by 0 bases and 7 bases, with 10 bases remaining between them. CDR3 protein: CATSRDLLQEQYF. CDR3 bases: TGTGCCACCAGCAGAGATCTCTTGCAAGAGCAGTACTTC.

The chain combines TRBV28 with TRBJ2-7, with D unresolved. V was cut by 6 bases and J by 5 bases, with 14 bases left in between. CDR3 length: 13 residues. The germline V gene has CDR1 MDHEN and CDR2 SYDVKM. This CDR3 reads CASSPWVRDEQYF. The CDR3 DNA reads as TGTGCCAGCAGCCCCTGGGTAAGGGACGAGCAGTACTTC. Filled out from reference TRBV28 and TRBJ2-7, the complete variable domain reads DVKVTQSSRYLVKRTGEKVFLECVQDMDHENMFWYRQDPGLGLRLIYFSYDVKMKEKGDIPEGYSVSREKKERFSLILESASTNQTSMYLCASSPWVRDEQYFGPGTRLTVT.

This clone was observed a few times. This rearrangement joins TRBV4-1 to TRBJ1-1; D remains ambiguous. This CDR3 region has 14 residues. The V end lost 4 bases, the J end lost 1 base, and 10 bases lay between the germline ends. The germline V gene has CDR1 MGHRA and CDR2 YSYEKL. The CDR3 DNA reads as TGCGCCAGCAGCCGACTTCCGAGGAACACTGAAGCTTTCTTT. Amino acid sequence: CASSRLPRNTEAFF.

The chain carries TRBV30 and TRBJ1-1; tentative D call: TRBD1 (5 bases). Germline CDR1 is GTSNPN and CDR2 is SVGIG (reference sequence). V gave up 4 bases and J gave up 1 base, with 16 bases separating them. The length of the CDR3 is 15 residues. The CDR3 DNA follows: TGTGCCTGGAACGCCGGGACGGGTGGGAACACTGAAGCTTTCTTT. Residues: CAWNAGTGGNTEAFF.

The rearrangement links TRBV10-3 to TRBJ2-7; D perhaps matches TRBD2 (5 bases). The CDR3 length is 12 residues. V dropped 10 bases and J dropped 3 bases, with 13 bases sitting between them. In germline, CDR1 is ENHRY, CDR2 SYGVKD. The CDR3 region has the DNA TGTGCCACCACACCCGAGGGCTACGAGCAGTACTTC. It is translated as CATTPEGYEQYF.

The J gene is TRBJ2-2, the V gene TRBV10-3; 11 nucleotides align to TRBD2. There are 15 residues in the CDR3. The junction had 3 bases not matched to a gene; V was cut back by 3 bases and J by 6 bases. CDR1 is ENHRY and CDR2 is SYGVKD in the germline V gene. The CDR3 nucleotides are TGTGCCATCAGTGAAGTACTAGCGGGAGCCGGGGAGCTGTTTTTT. Translated, it gives CAISEVLAGAGELFF.

This clone has a handful of counts. The chain couples TRBV29-1 to TRBJ1-1; D is unresolved. CDR3 length equals 13 residues. The V and J ends lost 4 bases and 0 bases respectively, with 9 bases between them. Germline CDR1 and CDR2: SQVTM and ANQGSEA. CDR3 coding DNA: TGCAGCGTTGGGGATATAATGAACACTGAAGCTTTCTTT. As protein: CSVGDIMNTEAFF.

This chain joins TRBV5-6 and TRBJ2-7; 10 nucleotides match TRBD1. V dropped 5 bases and J dropped 1; count of bases not matched to a gene: 12. Germline CDR1 SGHDT, CDR2 YYEEEE. This CDR3 is 17 amino acids long. CDR3 region: CASSRPSGQGYSYEQYF. The CDR3 bases are TGTGCCAGCAGTCGCCCTTCGGGACAGGGGTATTCCTACGAGCAGTACTTC.

The gene calls are TRBV5-6 and TRBJ1-5; D ambiguous. V was clipped by 0 bases and J by 5 bases, with 9 bases between them. CDR1 is SGHDT, CDR2 YYEEEE, per germline. There are 14 residues in the CDR3. The CDR3 here is CASSLGPFDQPQHF. The CDR3 DNA reads TGTGCCAGCAGCTTGGGGCCATTTGATCAGCCCCAGCATTTT.